The text below deals with one T cell receptor (beta chain). Its antigen is not known. The CDR3 is 13 residues long. Germline V gene sequence: CDR1 MGHRA, CDR2 YSYEKL. The germline V and J ends were trimmed by 0 bases and 9 bases, with 9 bases remaining between them. These data belong to a study of T cell responses to AZD1222 COVID-19 vaccine. Turning to the study itself: Second-dose intervals of approximately 4 or approximately 12 weeks were pooled. Findings and limits, study-wide: Vaccination with two AZD1222 doses was followed by a rise in Spike-specific TCR breadth and depth.

Clones were read by immunoSEQ multiplex PCR, and TCRdb kept only the in-frame ones, dropping some. Among some 150,000 clones listed, about 91% were seen once. The sample consisted of peripheral blood, taken on day 0 of AZD1222 vaccination. The TCR comes from an adult in good health. The gene calls are TRBV4-1 and TRBJ1-5; D remains ambiguous. The CDR3 DNA sequence: TGCGCCAGCAGCCAAGATGAAGGGCCGCCCCAGCATTTT. Translation: CASSQDEGPPQHF.